Shown below are 10 T cell receptor beta chains from a single sample sequenced in a study of T cell responses to AZD1222 COVID-19 vaccine. The repertoire was sequenced with immunoSEQ multiplex PCR; TCRdb's copy has only in-frame clones and lacks some. This table has approximately 140,000 clones, 94% appearing once. The specimen was peripheral blood, collected on day 0 of AZD1222 vaccination. These receptors were obtained from an adult in good health.

The gene calls are TRBV12-3 or TRBV12-4 and TRBJ1-5, with D tentatively TRBD1 (5 bases). V gave up 10 bases and J gave up 2 bases, with 12 bases separating them. The CDR3 extends over 13 amino acids. The CDR3 nucleotides read TGTGCCACCGCCTGGGGGGGCAATCAGCCCCAGCATTTT. Translation: CATAWGGNQPQHF.

V and J are TRBV5-6 and TRBJ1-5; unclear D gene. The CDR3 runs to 14 residues. Germline V CDR1 and CDR2: SGHDT, YYEEEE. The V gene lost 1 base and the J gene lost 2 bases, with 7 bases spanning the gap. The CDR3, as DNA: TGTGCCAGCAGCTTGTCGGCGGGCAATCAGCCCCAGCATTTT. This gives the protein CASSLSAGNQPQHF. Full variable domain (missing parts from reference TRBV5-6 and TRBJ1-5): DAGVTQSPTHLIKTRGQQVTLRCSPKSGHDTVSWYQQALGQGPQFIFQYYEEEERQRGNFPDRFSGHQFPNYSSELNVNALLLGDSALYLCASSLSAGNQPQHFGDGTRLSIL.

The chain links TRBV3-1 (or the pseudogene TRBV3-2) to TRBJ1-1, with no clear D. V lost 6 bases and J 1 base, leaving 9 bases between the germline ends. The CDR3 totals 13 residues. Per germline, CDR1 LGHDT and CDR2 YNNKEL (reference sequence). CDR3 in amino acids: CASRAHSNTEAFF. The CDR3 bases are TGTGCCAGCAGGGCTCATTCGAACACTGAAGCTTTCTTT.

This clone was seen once. The chain uses TRBV30 and TRBJ2-1; TRBD1 is a possible D gene (5 bases). V lost 4 bases to trimming and J lost 2 bases, with 15 bases between them. The CDR3 totals 15 residues. Germline loops: CDR1 GTSNPN, CDR2 SVGIG (reference sequence). CDR3 DNA sequence: TGTGCCTGGACCCAAGCGACAGCAACCTACAATGAGCAGTTCTTC. Protein sequence: CAWTQATATYNEQFF. Based on the CDR3 plus reference TRBV30 and TRBJ2-1, the full variable domain is SQTIHQWPATLVQPVGSPLSLECTVEGTSNPNLYWYRQAAGRGLQLLFYSVGIGQISSEVPQNLSASRPQDRQFILSSKKLLLSDSGFYLCAWTQATATYNEQFFGPGTRLTVL.

The rearrangement links TRBV10-2 to TRBJ2-7; 10 positions match TRBD1. The germline V gene encodes CDR1 WSHSY and CDR2 SAAADI. The V and J ends lost 10 bases and 3 bases, in that order; junction bases with no gene match: 3. The CDR3 runs to 12 residues. CDR3 coding DNA: TGCGCCACAAGGACAGGGGGCTACGAGCAGTACGTC. Amino acids: CATRTGGYEQYV.

With regard to this clone: At one of its ends the junction is not consistent with the germline gene, which may arise from a read error. The V call is TRBV4-1, the J call TRBJ1-5; D is ambiguous. Germline CDR1 MGHRA, CDR2 YSYEKL. This CDR3 is 14 amino acids long. The CDR3 DNA is TGCGCCAGCAGCCGGTGGGGTAGCTATCAGCCCCAGCATTTT. Its translation: CASSRWGSYQPQHF.

The gene calls are TRBV6-5 and TRBJ2-5; a weak D match, TRBD2 (5 bases). The CDR3 runs 13 residues. V was shortened by 0 bases and J by 5 bases, with 7 bases between the two germline ends. Germline CDR1 is MNHEY and CDR2 is SVGAGI. The CDR3 nucleotides read TGTGCCAGCAGTTACTCGGAGCGGGAGACCCAGTACTTC. It is translated as CASSYSERETQYF.

J is TRBJ1-1 and V is TRBV7-9, with a weak D call TRBD1 (5 bases). CDR1 is SEHNR, CDR2 FQNEAQ, per germline (reference sequence). The V and J ends lost 6 bases and 6 bases respectively, with 17 bases between them. CDR3 length: 14 residues. DNA of the CDR3: TGTGCCAGCAGGGGACTGGAACAGAGGCCTGAAGCTTTCTTT. The encoded protein is CASRGLEQRPEAFF.

This clone was found once. The genes are TRBV19 and TRBJ2-1; a weak D match, TRBD2 (5 bases). Germline CDR1 and CDR2: LNHDA and SQIVND (reference sequence). The CDR3 consists of 14 residues. V was pared by 5 bases and J by 3 bases, with 11 bases between. The CDR3 coding sequence is TGTGCCAGTAGTGGACTTAAAAACTACAATGAGCAGTTCTTC. It specifies CASSGLKNYNEQFF.

V gene TRBV4-1 combines with J gene TRBJ1-1; D is perhaps TRBD1 (6 bases). The V gene's germline CDR1 is MGHRA and CDR2 YSYEKL. V lost 1 base and J 5 bases, leaving 11 bases between the germline ends. CDR3 size: 14 residues. CDR3 sequence (DNA): TGCGCCAGCAGCCAAGTGGGGGGGCATACTGAAGCTTTCTTT. As protein: CASSQVGGHTEAFF.